A selection of T cell receptor beta chains follows, all from one sample in a study of cytomegalovirus exposure and HLA in healthy donors. Sequenced by immunoSEQ multiplex PCR; TCRdb stores in-frame clones only, minus some. The sample contains some 100,000 clones, around 75% of which appear only once. Specimen: PBMCs. The receptors originated from a male donor in good health and CMV-seropositive. Each CDR3 is given without its conserved first and last residue. Fields, in order: J gene, V gene, CDR3 protein.

TRBJ2-3,TRBV30,AGTGGADTQY
TRBJ1-1,TRBV6-1,ASSRTVNTEAF
TRBJ2-7,TRBV10-3,AISQGSYEQY
TRBJ2-1,TRBV29-1,SVPRVGWDEQF
TRBJ2-6,TRBV7-2,ASSAAVSGANVLT
TRBJ2-5,TRBV7-2,ASSISGTTQETQY
TRBJ1-6,TRBV6-1,ASSGGQGRRSPLH
TRBJ1-1,TRBV4-2,ASSQDRWGPNTEAF
TRBJ2-3,TRBV18,ASSPTSGDTQY
TRBJ2-3,TRBV19,ASSVAGGPTGTDTQY
TRBJ1-4,TRBV6-5,ASSYKIPGLGEKLF
TRBJ2-7,TRBV5-6,ASSLGGTGVYEQY
TRBJ2-7,TRBV6-6,ASSGQQGYEQY
TRBJ2-2,TRBV11-2,ASSLGTLARTGELF
TRBJ2-3,TRBV28,ASSGPGGLDTQY
TRBJ1-5,TRBV5-6,ASSSDSNQPQH
TRBJ1-2,TRBV5-1,ASSLPGQGTDT
TRBJ1-2,TRBV6-1,ASSESWAQTNYGYT